This T cell receptor (beta chain) was identified in a study of monozygotic twins with inflammatory bowel disease. Each UMI harboured a 6-nucleotide sample barcode and was appended via template switching. TCRdb re-analyzed the 5' RACE reads; it lists each CDR3 protein once, without DNA. The sample totals fewer than 550,000 distinct CDR3 sequences; its top ten clones hold roughly 2.3%. On this clonotype: Its antigen remains unknown.

Study-level points and caveats: Repertoire likeness was no different across concordant and discordant twins, perhaps owing to restricted power. Healthy twins showed more clonotype sharing with others than IBD patients, especially patients with disease activity.

The germline gives CDR1 SGHRS, CDR2 YFSETQ. This CDR3 has 17 amino acids. The chain links TRBV5-1 to TRBJ2-4; the D call from TCRdb, TRBD1, cannot be confirmed without DNA. Sequencing was carried out using blood. The clonotype originates from a human donor with ulcerative colitis or Crohn's disease, or a healthy co-twin of an affected twin (not recorded which). The CDR3 is CATLPTGGTLAKNIQYF.